The rows below give T cell receptor beta chains drawn from one sample of a study of identical twins. MiXCR, run by TCRdb on the 5' RACE reads, gives a single entry per CDR3 protein. The sample includes roughly 720,000 distinct CDR3 sequences, around a sixth of them seen just once. This sample was shared with a second study, whose subject was T cells expressing NK-cell markers.

Sequenced input: PBMCs. These TCRs come from a woman in her late teens or twenties in good health. Each CDR3 is given with its conserved first and last residue. The order of the fields is CDR3 protein, CDR3 DNA, J gene, D gene, V gene, CDR3 length, clone size. The D gene is left open where the match is weak. Size values are once, few and many counts, or a class for expanded clones, and some rows have none.

CDR3aa: CASSPHLIF; CDR3nt: TGTGCCAGCAGTCCTCATCTTATCTTC; j_gene: TRBJ2-1; d_gene: -; v_gene: TRBV13; len: 9; abundance: many
CDR3aa: CASSSTGGYNEQFF; CDR3nt: TGTGCCAGCAGCTCAACGGGGGGGTACAATGAGCAGTTCTTC; j_gene: TRBJ2-1; d_gene: TRBD2; v_gene: TRBV7-2; len: 14; abundance: -
CDR3aa: CSARDTESERLQETQYF; CDR3nt: TGCAGTGCTAGAGATACAGAATCTGAGCGCCTTCAAGAGACCCAGTACTTC; j_gene: TRBJ2-5; d_gene: -; v_gene: TRBV20-1; len: 17; abundance: -
CDR3aa: CASSLAGGPPNYGYTF; CDR3nt: TGTGCCAGCAGCTTAGCGGGGGGCCCCCCTAACTATGGCTACACCTTC; j_gene: TRBJ1-2; d_gene: -; v_gene: TRBV7-9; len: 16; abundance: -
CDR3aa: CASSYNSADTQYF; CDR3nt: TGTGCCAGCAGTTACAACTCGGCAGATACGCAGTATTTT; j_gene: TRBJ2-3; d_gene: -; v_gene: TRBV6-5; len: 13; abundance: few
CDR3aa: CSTRTSGGNEQFF; CDR3nt: TGCAGCACCAGGACTAGCGGTGGCAATGAGCAGTTCTTC; j_gene: TRBJ2-1; d_gene: TRBD2; v_gene: TRBV29-1; len: 13; abundance: few
CDR3aa: CASSFLEGQGANGYTF; CDR3nt: TGTGCCAGCAGCTTCCTGGAGGGACAGGGGGCGAATGGCTACACCTTC; j_gene: TRBJ1-2; d_gene: TRBD1; v_gene: TRBV7-9; len: 16; abundance: many
CDR3aa: CASSFDPPYYNEQFF; CDR3nt: TGCGCCAGCAGCTTCGACCCCCCCTACTACAATGAGCAGTTCTTC; j_gene: TRBJ2-1; d_gene: -; v_gene: TRBV5-1; len: 15; abundance: few
CDR3aa: CSVWGAGAFF; CDR3nt: TGCAGTGTTTGGGGTGCCGGAGCTTTCTTT; j_gene: TRBJ1-1; d_gene: -; v_gene: TRBV20-1; len: 10; abundance: few
CDR3aa: CASRGRLAGGVQTQYF; CDR3nt: TGCGCCAGCAGAGGTAGACTAGCGGGAGGGGTACAGACCCAGTACTTC; j_gene: TRBJ2-5; d_gene: TRBD2; v_gene: TRBV4-1; len: 16; abundance: -
CDR3aa: CASSLYATEQPQHF; CDR3nt: TGTGCCAGCAGCTTGTACGCGACGGAACAGCCCCAGCATTTT; j_gene: TRBJ1-5; d_gene: -; v_gene: TRBV5-5; len: 14; abundance: -
CDR3aa: CASSLVSGTYYEQFF; CDR3nt: TGCGCCAGCAGCTTGGTTAGCGGGACTTACTATGAGCAGTTCTTC; j_gene: TRBJ2-1; d_gene: TRBD2; v_gene: TRBV5-1; len: 15; abundance: -
CDR3aa: CASSLSVPNTEAFF; CDR3nt: TGCGCCAGCAGCTTATCAGTGCCGAACACTGAAGCTTTCTTT; j_gene: TRBJ1-1; d_gene: -; v_gene: TRBV5-1; len: 14; abundance: -
CDR3aa: CASSTRRGISYEQYF; CDR3nt: TGTGCCAGCAGCACAAGACGGGGCATCTCCTACGAGCAGTACTTC; j_gene: TRBJ2-7; d_gene: -; v_gene: TRBV7-2; len: 15; abundance: -
CDR3aa: CASSQEQTSLSYNEQFF; CDR3nt: TGTGCCAGCAGCCAAGAGCAGACTTCACTCTCCTACAATGAGCAGTTCTTC; j_gene: TRBJ2-1; d_gene: -; v_gene: TRBV4-2; len: 17; abundance: -
CDR3aa: CASSLQRGRATQYF; CDR3nt: TGTGCCAGCAGCCTGCAGAGGGGGAGGGCTACGCAGTATTTT; j_gene: TRBJ2-3; d_gene: -; v_gene: TRBV7-2; len: 14; abundance: -
CDR3aa: CSANRGNQPQHF; CDR3nt: TGCAGTGCTAACAGGGGGAATCAGCCCCAGCATTTT; j_gene: TRBJ1-5; d_gene: TRBD1; v_gene: TRBV20-1; len: 12; abundance: -
CDR3aa: CASSSRQANEKLFF; CDR3nt: TGTGCCAGCAGCTCTCGACAGGCAAATGAAAAACTGTTTTTT; j_gene: TRBJ1-4; d_gene: -; v_gene: TRBV7-9; len: 14; abundance: few
CDR3aa: CASSGASGREGQETQYF; CDR3nt: TGTGCCAGCAGTGGGGCTAGCGGGAGGGAAGGTCAAGAGACCCAGTACTTC; j_gene: TRBJ2-5; d_gene: TRBD2; v_gene: TRBV25-1; len: 17; abundance: -
CDR3aa: CATSRDGRQETQYF; CDR3nt: TGTGCCACCAGCAGGGACGGACGCCAAGAGACCCAGTACTTC; j_gene: TRBJ2-5; d_gene: -; v_gene: TRBV15; len: 14; abundance: few
CDR3aa: CATSDNKAGAYNEQFF; CDR3nt: TGTGCCACCAGTGACAACAAAGCGGGAGCCTACAATGAGCAGTTCTTC; j_gene: TRBJ2-1; d_gene: TRBD2; v_gene: TRBV24-1; len: 16; abundance: -
CDR3aa: CSARGQGRSTDTQYF; CDR3nt: TGCAGTGCTAGAGGTCAGGGGAGGAGCACAGATACGCAGTATTTT; j_gene: TRBJ2-3; d_gene: -; v_gene: TRBV20-1; len: 15; abundance: -
CDR3aa: CASSLGGSAKDTQYF; CDR3nt: TGCGCCAGCAGCTTGGGCGGGAGCGCGAAAGATACGCAGTATTTT; j_gene: TRBJ2-3; d_gene: TRBD2; v_gene: TRBV5-1; len: 15; abundance: few